This T cell receptor beta chain was recorded in a study of beta chain features in type 1 diabetes. The isolated RNA, all of it, was reverse transcribed, so expressed TCRB transcripts were what got sequenced. The assay was immunoSEQ multiplex PCR, and TCRdb's table has in-frame clones only and misses some. The sample shows 100,000 to 150,000 clones, approximately 10% of them seen only once. Based on CD45RO/CCR7/CD25/CD127/CD95/CD27, CD4+ regulatory, stem cell-like memory, naive and central memory cells were sorted. This clone was observed a few times. Its antigen is not identified. V was clipped by 4 bases and J by 5 bases, with 13 bases between them. The CDR3 spans 14 residues. CDR1 is LGHNA, CDR2 YSLEER, per germline. The study's findings and limits: Shortening that was moderate but significant affected the TCRB CDR3s of Type 1 diabetes patients in all four CD4+ subsets. In these data, an HLA type influence on TCRB rearrangement remained unresolved.

The TCR comes from a young man with type 1 diabetes. Sequenced material: central memory CD4+ T cells from blood. This chain connects TRBV4-3 to TRBJ2-3; D possibly corresponds to TRBD2 (5 bases). Here the CDR3 DNA reads TGCGCCAGCAGCCCGCACGTCGCGGGAGATACGCAGTATTTT. This sequence encodes CASSPHVAGDTQYF.